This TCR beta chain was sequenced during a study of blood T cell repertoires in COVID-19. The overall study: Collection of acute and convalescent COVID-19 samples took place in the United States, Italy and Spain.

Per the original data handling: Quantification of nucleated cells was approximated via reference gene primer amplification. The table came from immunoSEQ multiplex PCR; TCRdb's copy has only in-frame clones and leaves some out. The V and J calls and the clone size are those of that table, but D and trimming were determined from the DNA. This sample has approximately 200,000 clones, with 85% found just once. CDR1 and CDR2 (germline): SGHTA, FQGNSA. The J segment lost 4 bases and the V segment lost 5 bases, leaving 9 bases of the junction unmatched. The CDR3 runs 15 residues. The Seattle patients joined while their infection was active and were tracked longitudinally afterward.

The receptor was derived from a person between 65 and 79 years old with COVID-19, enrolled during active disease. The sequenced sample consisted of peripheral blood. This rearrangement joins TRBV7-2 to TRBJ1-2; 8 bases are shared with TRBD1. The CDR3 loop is CASSGSRGTGYGYTF. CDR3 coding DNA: TGTGCCAGCAGCGGATCCAGGGGGACAGGCTATGGCTACACCTTC. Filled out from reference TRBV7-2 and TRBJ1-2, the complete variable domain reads GAGVSQSPSNKVTEKGKDVELRCDPISGHTALYWYRQSLGQGLEFLIYFQGNSAPDKSGLPSDRFSAERTGGSVSTLTIQRTQQEDSAVYLCASSGSRGTGYGYTFGSGTRLTVV.